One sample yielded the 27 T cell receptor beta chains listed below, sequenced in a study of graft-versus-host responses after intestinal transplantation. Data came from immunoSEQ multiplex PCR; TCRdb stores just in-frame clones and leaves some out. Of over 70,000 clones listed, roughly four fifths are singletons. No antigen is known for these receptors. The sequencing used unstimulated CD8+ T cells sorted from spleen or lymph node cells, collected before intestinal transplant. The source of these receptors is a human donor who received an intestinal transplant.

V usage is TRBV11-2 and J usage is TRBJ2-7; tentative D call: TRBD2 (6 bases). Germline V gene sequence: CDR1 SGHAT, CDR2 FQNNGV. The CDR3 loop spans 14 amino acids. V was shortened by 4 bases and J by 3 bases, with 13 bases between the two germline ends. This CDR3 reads CASSWGDGNYEQYF. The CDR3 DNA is TGTGCCAGCAGCTGGGGGGACGGAAACTACGAGCAGTACTTC. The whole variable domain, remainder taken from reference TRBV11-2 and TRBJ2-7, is EAGVAQSPRYKIIEKRQSVAFWCNPISGHATLYWYQQILGQGPKLLIQFQNNGVVDDSQLPKDRFSAERLKGVDSTLKIQPAKLEDSAVYLCASSWGDGNYEQYFGPGTRLTVT.

The CDR3 DNA reads TGTGCCAGCAGTTTATCAGGTGAAGAGACCCAGTACTTC. It yields the protein CASSLSGEETQYF. V is TRBV28 and J is TRBJ2-5, with D unclear. Germline V gene lookup returns CDR1 MDHEN and CDR2 SYDVKM. The CDR3 has 13 residues. With 1 base removed from V and 3 bases from J, the gap between germline ends came to 6 bases.

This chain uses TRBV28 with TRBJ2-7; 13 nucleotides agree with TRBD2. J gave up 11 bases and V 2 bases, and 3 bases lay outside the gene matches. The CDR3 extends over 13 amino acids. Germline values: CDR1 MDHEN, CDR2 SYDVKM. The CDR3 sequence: CASSLGLAGVKYF. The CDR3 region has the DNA TGTGCCAGCAGTTTAGGACTAGCGGGAGTAAAGTACTTC.

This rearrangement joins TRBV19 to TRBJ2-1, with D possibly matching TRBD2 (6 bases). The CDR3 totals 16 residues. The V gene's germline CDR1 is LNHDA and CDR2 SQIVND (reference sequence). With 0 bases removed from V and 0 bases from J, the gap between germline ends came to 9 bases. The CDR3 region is CASSIEGGSSYNEQFF. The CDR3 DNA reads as TGTGCCAGTAGTATAGAAGGAGGGAGCTCCTACAATGAGCAGTTCTTC.

The CDR3 loop is CASSGRASYEQYF. Written as DNA, the CDR3 is TGCGCCAGCAGCGGCAGGGCCTCCTACGAGCAGTACTTC. V is TRBV5-1 and J is TRBJ2-5, with D possibly TRBD1 on 5 matching bases. The J call may not be correct, given that the DNA end is closer to TRBJ2-7. The CDR3 covers 13 residues. Germline CDR1 and CDR2: SGHRS and YFSETQ.

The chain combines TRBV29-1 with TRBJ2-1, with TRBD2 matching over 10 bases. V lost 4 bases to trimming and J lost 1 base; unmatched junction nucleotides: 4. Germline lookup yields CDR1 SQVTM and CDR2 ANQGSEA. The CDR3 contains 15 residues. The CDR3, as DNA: TGCAGCGTTGTGGGGACTAGCGCTTCCTACAATGAGCAGTTCTTC. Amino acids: CSVVGTSASYNEQFF.

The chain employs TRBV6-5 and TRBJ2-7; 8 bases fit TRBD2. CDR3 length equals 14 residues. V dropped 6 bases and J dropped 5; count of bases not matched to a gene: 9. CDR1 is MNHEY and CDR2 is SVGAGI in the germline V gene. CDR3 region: CASSPTSERDEQYF. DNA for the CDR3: TGTGCCAGCAGCCCGACTAGCGAACGGGACGAGCAGTACTTC.

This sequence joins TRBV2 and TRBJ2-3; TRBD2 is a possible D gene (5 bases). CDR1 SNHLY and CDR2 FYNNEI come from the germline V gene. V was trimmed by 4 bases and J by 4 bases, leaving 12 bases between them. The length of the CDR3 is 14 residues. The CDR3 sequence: CASSGEGSADTQYF. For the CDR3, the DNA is TGTGCCAGCAGTGGAGAAGGGAGCGCAGATACGCAGTATTTT.

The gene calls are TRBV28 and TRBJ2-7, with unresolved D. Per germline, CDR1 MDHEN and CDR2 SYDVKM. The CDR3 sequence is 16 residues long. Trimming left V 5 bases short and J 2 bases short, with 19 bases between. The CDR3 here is CASSLNLSGGTYEQYF. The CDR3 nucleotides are TGTGCCAGCAGTCTCAATCTCTCGGGCGGTACCTACGAGCAGTACTTC.

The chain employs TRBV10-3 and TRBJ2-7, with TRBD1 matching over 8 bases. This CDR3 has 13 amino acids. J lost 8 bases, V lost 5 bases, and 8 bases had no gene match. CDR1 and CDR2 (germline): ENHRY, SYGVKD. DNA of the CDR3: TGTGCCATCAGTCCGTGGACAGGGAGCAAGCAGTACTTC. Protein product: CAISPWTGSKQYF.

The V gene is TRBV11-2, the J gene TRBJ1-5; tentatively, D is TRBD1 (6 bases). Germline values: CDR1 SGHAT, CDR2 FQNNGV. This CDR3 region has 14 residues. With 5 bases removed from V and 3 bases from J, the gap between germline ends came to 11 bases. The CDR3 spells CASSVDRLNQPQHF. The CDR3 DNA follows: TGTGCCAGCAGCGTGGACAGACTCAATCAGCCCCAGCATTTT.

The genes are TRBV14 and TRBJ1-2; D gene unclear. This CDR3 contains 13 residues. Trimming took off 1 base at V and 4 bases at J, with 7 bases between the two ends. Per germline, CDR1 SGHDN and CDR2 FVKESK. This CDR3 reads CASSQAHFYGYTF. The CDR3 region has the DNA TGTGCCAGCAGCCAAGCACATTTCTATGGCTACACCTTC. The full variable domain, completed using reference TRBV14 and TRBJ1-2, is EAGVTQFPSHSVIEKGQTVTLRCDPISGHDNLYWYRRVMGKEIKFLLHFVKESKQDESGMPNNRFLAERTGGTYSTLKVQPAELEDSGVYFCASSQAHFYGYTFGSGTRLTVV.

CDR3 amino acids: CASSSSLAGTDTQYF. For the CDR3, the DNA is TGTGCCAGCAGTTCCTCCCTAGCGGGCACAGATACGCAGTATTTT. V gene TRBV6-6 combines with J gene TRBJ2-3; TRBD2 aligns across 7 bases. The CDR3 length is 15 residues. Per the germline V gene, CDR1 is MNHNY and CDR2 is SVGAGI (reference sequence). Unmatched junction bases numbered 5, after V lost 4 bases and J lost 1 base.

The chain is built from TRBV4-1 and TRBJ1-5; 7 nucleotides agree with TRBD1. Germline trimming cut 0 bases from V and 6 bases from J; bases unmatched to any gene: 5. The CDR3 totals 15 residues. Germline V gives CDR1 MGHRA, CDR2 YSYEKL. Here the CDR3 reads CASSQDRTGGQPQHF. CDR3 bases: TGCGCCAGCAGCCAAGATCGGACAGGTGGTCAGCCCCAGCATTTT.

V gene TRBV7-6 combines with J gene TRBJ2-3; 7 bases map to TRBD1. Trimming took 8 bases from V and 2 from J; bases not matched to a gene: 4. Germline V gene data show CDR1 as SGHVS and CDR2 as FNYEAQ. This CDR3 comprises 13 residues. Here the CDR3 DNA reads TGTGCCAGCTGGGACAGCTCCACAGATACGCAGTATTTT. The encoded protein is CASWDSSTDTQYF.

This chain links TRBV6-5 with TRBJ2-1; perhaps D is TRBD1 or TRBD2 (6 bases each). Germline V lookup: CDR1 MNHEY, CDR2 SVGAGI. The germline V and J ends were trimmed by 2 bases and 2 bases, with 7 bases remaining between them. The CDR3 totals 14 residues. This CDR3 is CASSYGGPYNEQFF. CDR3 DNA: TGTGCCAGCAGTTACGGGGGGCCCTACAATGAGCAGTTCTTC.

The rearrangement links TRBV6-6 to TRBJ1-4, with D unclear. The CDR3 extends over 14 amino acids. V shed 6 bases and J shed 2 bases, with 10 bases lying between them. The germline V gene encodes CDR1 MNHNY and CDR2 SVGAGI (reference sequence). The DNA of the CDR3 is TGTGCCAGCAGCCCCCCGGGGACTAATGAAAAACTGTTTTTT. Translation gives CASSPPGTNEKLFF.

CDR3 sequence: CASSLRTSGSSYEQYF. The CDR3 coding sequence is TGTGCCAGCAGTTTACGGACTAGCGGATCCTCCTACGAGCAGTACTTC. The rearrangement links TRBV28 to TRBJ2-7; 10 bases are a match to TRBD2. CDR3 length: 16 residues. The trim removed 2 bases at V and 0 bases at J, leaving 4 bases unmatched. In germline, CDR1 is MDHEN, CDR2 SYDVKM. The whole variable domain, filled in from reference TRBV28 and TRBJ2-7, reads DVKVTQSSRYLVKRTGEKVFLECVQDMDHENMFWYRQDPGLGLRLIYFSYDVKMKEKGDIPEGYSVSREKKERFSLILESASTNQTSMYLCASSLRTSGSSYEQYFGPGTRLTVT.

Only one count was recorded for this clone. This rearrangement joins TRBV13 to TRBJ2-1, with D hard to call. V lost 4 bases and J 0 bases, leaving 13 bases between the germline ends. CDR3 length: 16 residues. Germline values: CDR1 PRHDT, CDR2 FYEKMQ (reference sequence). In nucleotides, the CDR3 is TGTGCCAGCAGCTCTCGGTCCACGAGCTCCTACAATGAGCAGTTCTTC. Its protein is CASSSRSTSSYNEQFF. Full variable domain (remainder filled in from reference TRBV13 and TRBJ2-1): AAGVIQSPRHLIKEKRETATLKCYPIPRHDTVYWYQQGPGQDPQFLISFYEKMQSDKGSIPDRFSAQQFSDYHSELNMSSLELGDSALYFCASSSRSTSSYNEQFFGPGTRLTVL.

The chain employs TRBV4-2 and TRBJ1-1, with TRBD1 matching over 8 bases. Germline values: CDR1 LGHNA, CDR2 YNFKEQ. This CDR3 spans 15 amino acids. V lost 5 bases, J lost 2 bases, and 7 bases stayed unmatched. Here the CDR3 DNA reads TGTGCCAGCAGCGGCAGACAGGGGAGAAACACTGAAGCTTTCTTT. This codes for CASSGRQGRNTEAFF.

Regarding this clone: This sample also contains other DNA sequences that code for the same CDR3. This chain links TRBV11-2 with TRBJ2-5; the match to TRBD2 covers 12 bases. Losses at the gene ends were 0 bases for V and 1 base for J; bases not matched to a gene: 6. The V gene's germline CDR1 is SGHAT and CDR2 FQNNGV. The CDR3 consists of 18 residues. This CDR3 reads CASSLDRLAGGRQETQYF. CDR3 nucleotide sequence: TGTGCCAGCAGCTTAGATCGTCTAGCGGGGGGGCGCCAAGAGACCCAGTACTTC.

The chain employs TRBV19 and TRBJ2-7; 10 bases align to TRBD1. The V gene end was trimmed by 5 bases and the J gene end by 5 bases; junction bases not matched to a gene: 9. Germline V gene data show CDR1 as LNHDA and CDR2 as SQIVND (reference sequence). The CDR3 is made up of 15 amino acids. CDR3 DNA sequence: TGTGCCAGTAGTCTGCAGGGGACAGGGGCCCACGAGCAGTACTTC. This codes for CASSLQGTGAHEQYF.

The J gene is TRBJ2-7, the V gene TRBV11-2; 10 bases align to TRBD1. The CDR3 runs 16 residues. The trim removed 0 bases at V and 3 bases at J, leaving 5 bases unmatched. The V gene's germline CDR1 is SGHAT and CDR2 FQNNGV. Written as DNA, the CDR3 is TGTGCCAGCAGCTTAGATCGGACAGGGGGATTCTACGAGCAGTACTTC. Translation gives CASSLDRTGGFYEQYF.

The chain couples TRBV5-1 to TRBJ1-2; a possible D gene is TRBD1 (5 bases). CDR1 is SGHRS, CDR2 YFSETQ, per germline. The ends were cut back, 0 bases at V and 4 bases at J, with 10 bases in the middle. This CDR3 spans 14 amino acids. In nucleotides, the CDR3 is TGCGCCAGCAGCTTGGTTTACAGGTCCTATGGCTACACCTTC. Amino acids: CASSLVYRSYGYTF. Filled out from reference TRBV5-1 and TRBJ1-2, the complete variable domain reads KAGVTQTPRYLIKTRGQQVTLSCSPISGHRSVSWYQQTPGQGLQFLFEYFSETQRNKGNFPGRFSGRQFSNSRSEMNVSTLELGDSALYLCASSLVYRSYGYTFGSGTRLTVV.

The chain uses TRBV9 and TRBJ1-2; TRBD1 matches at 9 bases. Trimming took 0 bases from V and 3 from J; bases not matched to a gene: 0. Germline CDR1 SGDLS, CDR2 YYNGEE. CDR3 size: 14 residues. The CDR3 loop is CASSVGTGDYGYTF. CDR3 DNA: TGTGCCAGCAGCGTAGGGACAGGGGACTATGGCTACACCTTC.

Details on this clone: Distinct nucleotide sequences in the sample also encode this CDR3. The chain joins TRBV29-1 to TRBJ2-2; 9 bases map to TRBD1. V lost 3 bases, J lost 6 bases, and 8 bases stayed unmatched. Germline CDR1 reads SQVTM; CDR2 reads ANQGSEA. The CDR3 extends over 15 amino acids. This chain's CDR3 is CSVDSGTGTSGELFF. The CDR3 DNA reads TGCAGCGTTGATTCGGGGACAGGGACGTCCGGGGAGCTGTTTTTT.

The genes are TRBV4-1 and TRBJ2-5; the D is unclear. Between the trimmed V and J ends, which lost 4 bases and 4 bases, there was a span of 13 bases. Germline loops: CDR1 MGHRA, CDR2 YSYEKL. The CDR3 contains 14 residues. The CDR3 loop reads CASSPSRTIETQYF. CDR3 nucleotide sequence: TGCGCCAGCAGCCCTTCCCGGACGATAGAGACCCAGTACTTC.